This T cell receptor beta chain stems from a study of blood T cell repertoires in COVID-19. Turning to the study itself: Specimens from acute and convalescent COVID-19 originated in the United States, Italy and Spain.

This clone was counted a few times. Here immunoSEQ multiplex PCR was the method, and the copy in TCRdb shows in-frame clones only, minus some. The sample holds some 230,000 clones, about 86% seen once. The V end was cut by 4 bases, the J end by 7 bases, with 13 bases between. CDR3 length: 12 residues. Germline V gene sequence: CDR1 GTSNPN, CDR2 SVGIG (reference sequence). J is TRBJ1-2 and V is TRBV30; D remains ambiguous. Sequenced input: peripheral blood. The TCR was taken from a woman in her sixties or seventies with acute or convalescent COVID-19. The CDR3 sequence: CAWTGGSGGYTF. The CDR3 DNA follows: TGTGCCTGGACCGGTGGATCGGGTGGCTACACCTTC. Full variable domain (remainder filled in from reference TRBV30 and TRBJ1-2): SQTIHQWPATLVQPVGSPLSLECTVEGTSNPNLYWYRQAAGRGLQLLFYSVGIGQISSEVPQNLSASRPQDRQFILSSKKLLLSDSGFYLCAWTGGSGGYTFGSGTRLTVV.